This T cell receptor (beta chain) was sequenced during a study of blood T cell repertoires in COVID-19. Looking at the study overall: There were acute and convalescent COVID-19 samples, and they came from the United States, Italy and Spain. T cells, B-cell-depleted T cells, or PBMCs supplied cDNA or gDNA.

The authors' processing: Counts of nucleated cells, estimated from reference gene primer amplification, were obtained. Profiling relied on immunoSEQ multiplex PCR, and the TCRdb table lists in-frame clones only, not all of them. V, J and clone size were drawn from that table, and D and trimming were deduced from the DNA. The sample yields some 170,000 clones, 81% seen once. Germline CDR1 and CDR2: MNHNS and SASEGT. V was pared by 3 bases and J by 11 bases, with 10 bases between. This CDR3 is 11 amino acids long. The chain couples TRBV6-1 to TRBJ1-1; D gene uncertain. Sequencing was performed on peripheral blood. The TCR comes from a man aged 55 to 70 with active or convalescent COVID-19. CDR3 nucleotides: TGTGCCAGCAGTGAGGTTACGGAGGCTTTCTTT. Translation gives CASSEVTEAFF.